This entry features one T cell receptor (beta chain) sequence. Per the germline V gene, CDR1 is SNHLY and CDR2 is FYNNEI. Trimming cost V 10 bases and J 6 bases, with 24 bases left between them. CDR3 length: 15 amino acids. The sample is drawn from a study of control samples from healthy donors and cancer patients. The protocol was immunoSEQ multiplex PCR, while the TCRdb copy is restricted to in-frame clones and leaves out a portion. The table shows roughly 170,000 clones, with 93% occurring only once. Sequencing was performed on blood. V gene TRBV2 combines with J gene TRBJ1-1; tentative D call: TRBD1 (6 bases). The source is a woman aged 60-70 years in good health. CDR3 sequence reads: CATKIVQGLTAEAFF. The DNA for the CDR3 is TGTGCCACTAAGATAGTACAGGGCTTAACGGCTGAAGCTTTCTTT.